This T cell receptor (beta chain) comes out of a study of early T cells in non-severe SARS-CoV-2 infection. Study in general: Sequenced bulk RNA came from whole blood that was unsorted, and chains were unpaired. Study-wide results and limits: VDJdb-based matching was biased toward anti-spike CD8 responses and missed private and CD4 specificities.

This clonotype was seen only a few times. The antigen is not known. Each CDR3 protein gets one entry after TCRdb re-called the 5' RACE reads with MiXCR. Of tens of thousands of distinct CDR3 sequences in the sample, less than 15% were seen once. This CDR3 comprises 16 residues. Trimming at V came to 6 bases and at J to 1 base, leaving 10 bases not matched to a gene. Germline V gene sequence: CDR1 DFQATT, CDR2 SNEGSKA (reference sequence). The sample taken for sequencing was whole blood. The chain is built from TRBV20-1 and TRBJ1-1, with 11 bases matching TRBD1. This clonotype originated in an adult who was a healthcare worker with PCR-confirmed SARS-CoV-2 infection or an uninfected control (not recorded which). The CDR3 protein is CSAPGQGAWSNTEAFF. The CDR3 DNA reads TGCAGTGCGCCAGGACAGGGGGCTTGGTCGAACACTGAAGCTTTCTTT.